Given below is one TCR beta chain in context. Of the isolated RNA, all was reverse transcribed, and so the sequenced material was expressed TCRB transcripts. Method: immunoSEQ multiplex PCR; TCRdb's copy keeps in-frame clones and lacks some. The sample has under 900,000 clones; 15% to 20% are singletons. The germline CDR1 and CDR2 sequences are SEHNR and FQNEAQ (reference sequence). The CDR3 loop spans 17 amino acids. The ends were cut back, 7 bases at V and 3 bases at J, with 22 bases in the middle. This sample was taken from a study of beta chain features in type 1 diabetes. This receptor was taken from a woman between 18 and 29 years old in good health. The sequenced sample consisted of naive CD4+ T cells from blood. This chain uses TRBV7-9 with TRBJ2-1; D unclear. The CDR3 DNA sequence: TGTGCCAGCAACGAATGGGGAATCCCTCAGGTCTACAATGAGCAGTTCTTC. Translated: CASNEWGIPQVYNEQFF.